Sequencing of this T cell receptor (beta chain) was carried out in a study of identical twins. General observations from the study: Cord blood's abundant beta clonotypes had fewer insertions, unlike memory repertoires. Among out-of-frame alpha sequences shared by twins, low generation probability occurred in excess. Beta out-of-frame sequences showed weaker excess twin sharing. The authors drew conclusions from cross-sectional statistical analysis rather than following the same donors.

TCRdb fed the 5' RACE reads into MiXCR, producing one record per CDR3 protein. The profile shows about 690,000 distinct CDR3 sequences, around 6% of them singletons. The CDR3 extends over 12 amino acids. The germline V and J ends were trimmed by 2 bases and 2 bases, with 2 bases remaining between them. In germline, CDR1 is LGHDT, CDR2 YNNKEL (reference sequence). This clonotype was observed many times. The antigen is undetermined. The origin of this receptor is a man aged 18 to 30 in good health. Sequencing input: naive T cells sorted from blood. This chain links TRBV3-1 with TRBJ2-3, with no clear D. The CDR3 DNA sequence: TGTGCCAGCAGCCAATACACAGATACGCAGTATTTT. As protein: CASSQYTDTQYF.